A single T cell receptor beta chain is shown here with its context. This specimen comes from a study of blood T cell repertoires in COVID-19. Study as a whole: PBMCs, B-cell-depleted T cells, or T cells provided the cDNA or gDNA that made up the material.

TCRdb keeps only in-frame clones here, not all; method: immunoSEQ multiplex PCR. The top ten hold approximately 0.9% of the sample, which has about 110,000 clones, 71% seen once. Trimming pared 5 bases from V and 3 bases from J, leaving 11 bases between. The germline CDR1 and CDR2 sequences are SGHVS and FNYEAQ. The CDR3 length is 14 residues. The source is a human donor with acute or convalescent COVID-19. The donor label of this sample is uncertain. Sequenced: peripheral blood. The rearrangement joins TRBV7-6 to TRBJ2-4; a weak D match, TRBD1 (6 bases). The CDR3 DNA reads TGTGCCAGCAGCCCAGGGGACAACAAAAACATTCAGTACTTC. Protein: CASSPGDNKNIQYF.